Listed here is a single T cell receptor (beta chain). Its antigen is still unknown. This sample stems from a study of Ad26.COV2.S vaccination and SARS-CoV-2 variants. Overall study: Enrollment placed the donor in the COV1001 Ad26.COV2.S trial arm. Intramuscularly, Ad26.COV2.S was given either once or twice, 56 days apart. The study's findings and limits: Total T cell responses may have been underestimated by the TCR breadth and depth analyses.

Described treatment: 19 received Ad26.COV2.S at low or high dose, single or two shots; about 5 received placebo; per-sample allocation not given. Collection of the samples took place on day 63 after the first injection of vaccine or placebo. A Boston donor was an adult aged 18-55 years. The CDR3 length is 14 residues. CDR1 MGHRA and CDR2 YSYEKL come from the germline V gene. The V and J ends lost 1 base and 5 bases respectively, with 11 bases between them. This table comes from immunoSEQ multiplex PCR, and its TCRdb copy is limited to in-frame clones, with some not included. The table records about 350,000 clones, 80% to 90% of them present only once.

The specimen was peripheral blood, collected in a trial of Ad26.COV2.S vaccine versus placebo. This clonotype was sampled from a person aged 18-60 years who received the Ad26.COV2.S COVID-19 vaccine or a placebo. V and J are TRBV4-1 and TRBJ2-5; maybe TRBD2 (6 bases). CDR3 protein: CASSQGAGRETQYF. The CDR3 DNA follows: TGCGCCAGCAGCCAAGGGGCAGGGAGGGAGACCCAGTACTTC.